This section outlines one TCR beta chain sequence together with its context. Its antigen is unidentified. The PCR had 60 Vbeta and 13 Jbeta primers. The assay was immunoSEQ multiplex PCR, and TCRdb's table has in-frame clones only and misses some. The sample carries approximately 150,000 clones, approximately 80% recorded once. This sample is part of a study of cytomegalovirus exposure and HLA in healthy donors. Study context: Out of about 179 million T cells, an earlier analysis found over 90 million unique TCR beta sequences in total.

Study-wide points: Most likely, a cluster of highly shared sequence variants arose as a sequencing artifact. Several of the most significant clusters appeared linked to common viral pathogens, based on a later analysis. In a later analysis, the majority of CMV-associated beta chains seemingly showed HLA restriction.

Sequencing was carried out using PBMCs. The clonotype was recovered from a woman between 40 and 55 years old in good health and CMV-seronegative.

CDR3 DNA sequence: TGTGCCAGCAGGACAGACGTCAATCAGCCCCAGCATTTT. Protein product: CASRTDVNQPQHF. V usage is TRBV28 and J usage is TRBJ1-5, with D possibly TRBD1 on 5 matching bases. Trimming pared 6 bases from V and 3 bases from J, leaving 9 bases between. CDR3 size: 13 residues. Germline CDR1 MDHEN, CDR2 SYDVKM.